A selection of T cell receptor beta chains follows, all from one sample in a study of siplizumab effects on memory and regulatory T cells. Assay used: immunoSEQ multiplex PCR; TCRdb lists only in-frame clones, some missing. The sample holds 100,000 or so clones, under 95% seen once. The sample consisted of Tregs sorted from blood. These receptor sequences come from a human donor in good health. CDR3s include the opening cysteine and the closing phenylalanine or tryptophan. Each record gives: CDR3 protein, CDR3 DNA, D gene, J gene, V gene, clone size. A D gene is named only where the DNA matches it firmly. Some rows mark clone size as missing; the rest say once, few, many or name a class of expanded clone.

CASSTGETQYF | TGTGCCAGCAGCACCGGTGAGACCCAGTACTTC | NA | TRBJ2-5 | TRBV11-2 | NA
CASSSLQATEAFF | TGTGCCAGCAGCTCCCTACAGGCGACTGAAGCTTTCTTT | NA | TRBJ1-1 | TRBV7-6 | once
CASKLGQGGNIQYF | TGTGCCAGTAAACTAGGACAGGGGGGTAACATTCAGTACTTC | TRBD1 | TRBJ2-4 | TRBV6-5 | NA
CASSGTGRVSSYEQYF | TGTGCCAGCAGTGGGACAGGGCGAGTAAGCTCCTACGAGCAGTACTTC | TRBD1 | TRBJ2-7 | TRBV2 | once
CASSLGRQEGTQYF | TGTGCCAGCAGCTTAGGTCGACAGGAGGGTACGCAGTATTTT | NA | TRBJ2-3 | TRBV7-3 | NA
CASSDRGGTLAKNIQYF | TGTGCCAGCAGTGACAGGGGCGGTACCCTAGCCAAAAACATTCAGTACTTC | NA | TRBJ2-4 | TRBV6-1 | NA
CASSITVGRSGEKLFF | TGTGCCAGTAGTATCACAGTGGGAAGGTCAGGTGAAAAACTGTTTTTT | NA | TRBJ1-4 | TRBV19 | NA
CSVGLALAGGDGDTQYF | TGCAGCGTTGGTTTGGCGTTAGCGGGAGGAGATGGAGATACGCAGTATTTT | TRBD2 | TRBJ2-3 | TRBV29-1 | NA
CASSYSSFQGYEQYF | TGTGCCAGCAGTTACTCGAGTTTTCAGGGCTACGAGCAGTACTTC | NA | TRBJ2-7 | TRBV6-5 | NA
CASSLTSRGAPGNEQFF | TGTGCCAGCAGTTTAACCTCTAGGGGGGCCCCCGGCAATGAGCAGTTCTTC | NA | TRBJ2-1 | TRBV11-2 | NA
CASSLEGGASGASTDTQYF | TGCGCCAGCAGCTTGGAAGGTGGGGCTAGCGGGGCTAGCACAGATACGCAGTATTTT | TRBD2 | TRBJ2-3 | TRBV5-1 | NA
CARKALPTCCNQPQHF | TGTGCCAGGAAGGCCCTACCCACGTGCTGCAATCAGCCCCAGCATTTT | NA | TRBJ1-5 | TRBV30 | few
CASSINLAGIPYEQYF | TGTGCCAGCAGCATCAATCTAGCGGGCATACCCTACGAGCAGTACTTC | TRBD2 | TRBJ2-7 | TRBV7-8 | NA
CASSLGYSGRASRELFF | TGTGCCAGCAGCTTAGGCTACAGCGGGAGGGCCTCGAGGGAGCTGTTTTTT | TRBD2 | TRBJ2-2 | TRBV13 | NA
CASSQSGNRGAHEQYF | TGCGCCAGCAGTCAATCTGGCAACAGGGGGGCCCACGAGCAGTACTTC | TRBD1 | TRBJ2-7 | TRBV23-1 | NA
CASSFLDEQYF | TGTGCCAGCAGTTTTCTCGACGAGCAGTACTTC | NA | TRBJ2-7 | TRBV28 | NA
CSVVWGQETQYF | TGCAGCGTTGTTTGGGGTCAAGAGACCCAGTACTTC | NA | TRBJ2-5 | TRBV29-1 | NA
CASSLSRGTEAFF | TGTGCCAGCAGCTTATCAAGGGGGACTGAAGCTTTCTTT | NA | TRBJ1-1 | TRBV7-3 | NA
CASRPRPGHFYGYTF | TGTGCCAGCAGGCCAAGACCGGGCCACTTCTATGGCTACACCTTC | NA | TRBJ1-2 | TRBV6-4 | NA
CAISESWAGAGNTIYF | TGTGCCATCAGTGAGTCGTGGGCAGGGGCTGGAAACACCATATATTTT | NA | TRBJ1-3 | TRBV10-3 | NA
CASSTTGGNQPQHF | TGTGCCAGTAGTACTACAGGCGGCAATCAGCCCCAGCATTTT | NA | TRBJ1-5 | TRBV19 | NA
CASSISATNEKLFF | TGTGCCAGCAGTATCAGTGCAACTAATGAAAAACTGTTTTTT | NA | TRBJ1-4 | TRBV6-1 | NA
CASSPDRGSAEAFF | TGTGCCAGCAGTCCTGACAGGGGGAGCGCTGAAGCTTTCTTT | TRBD1 | TRBJ1-1 | TRBV6-4 | once
CASSSTVNTEAFF | TGTGCTAGCAGCTCTACAGTGAACACTGAAGCTTTCTTT | NA | TRBJ1-1 | TRBV7-7 | few
CASSDWFSGNTIYF | TGTGCCAGCAGTGATTGGTTCTCTGGAAACACCATATATTTT | NA | TRBJ1-3 | TRBV6-1 | NA
CASSSDRNTGELFF | TGTGCCAGCTCCTCGGACAGAAACACCGGGGAGCTGTTTTTT | NA | TRBJ2-2 | TRBV18 | many
CASSSTGQAPLDF | TGTGCCAGCAGTTCTACGGGACAGGCACCTTTGGACTTC | TRBD1 | TRBJ2-7 | TRBV6-4 | NA
CASSFLSGDEQYF | TGTGCCAGCAGTTTTCTGTCGGGTGACGAGCAGTACTTC | NA | TRBJ2-7 | TRBV28 | NA
CASSSQGGGYTF | TGTGCCAGCAGTTCACAGGGCGGCGGCTACACCTTC | NA | TRBJ1-2 | TRBV28 | few
CATSRSLRIEQFF | TGTGCCACCAGCAGGAGTCTCCGGATTGAGCAGTTCTTC | NA | TRBJ2-1 | TRBV15 | NA
CASSLLLVHSYNEQFF | TGTGCCAGCAGTTTATTATTAGTTCACTCCTACAATGAGCAGTTCTTC | NA | TRBJ2-1 | TRBV28 | once
CASSLAGTSGSTGELFF | TGCGCCAGCAGCTTGGCCGGGACTAGCGGTTCCACCGGGGAGCTGTTTTTT | TRBD2 | TRBJ2-2 | TRBV5-1 | NA
CASSPRKGGYFSYEQYF | TGTGCCAGCAGTCCAAGAAAGGGGGGGTATTTTTCCTACGAGCAGTACTTC | NA | TRBJ2-7 | TRBV28 | once
CASSPTKPLAGGNNEQFF | TGTGCCAGCAGTCCAACGAAGCCCCTAGCGGGAGGGAACAATGAGCAGTTCTTC | TRBD2 | TRBJ2-1 | TRBV7-9 | few
CASSTLQGSNQPQHF | TGTGCCAGCAGCACTTTACAGGGGAGCAATCAGCCCCAGCATTTT | TRBD1 | TRBJ1-5 | TRBV11-3 | NA
CASSAGPGNTIYF | TGTGCCAGCAGTGCAGGGCCTGGAAACACCATATATTTT | NA | TRBJ1-3 | TRBV6-1 | NA